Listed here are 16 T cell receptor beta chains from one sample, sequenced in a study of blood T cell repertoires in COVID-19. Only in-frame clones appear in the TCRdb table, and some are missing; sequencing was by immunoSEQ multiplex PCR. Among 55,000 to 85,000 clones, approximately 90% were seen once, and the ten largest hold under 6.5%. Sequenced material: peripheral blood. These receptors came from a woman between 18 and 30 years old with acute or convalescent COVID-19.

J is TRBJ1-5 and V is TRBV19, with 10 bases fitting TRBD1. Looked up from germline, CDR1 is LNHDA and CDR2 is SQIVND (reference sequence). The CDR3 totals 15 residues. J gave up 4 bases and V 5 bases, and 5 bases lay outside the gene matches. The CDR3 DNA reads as TGTGCCAGTAGTTCAGGACAGGGGGGGAATCAGCCCCAGCATTTT. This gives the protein CASSSGQGGNQPQHF.

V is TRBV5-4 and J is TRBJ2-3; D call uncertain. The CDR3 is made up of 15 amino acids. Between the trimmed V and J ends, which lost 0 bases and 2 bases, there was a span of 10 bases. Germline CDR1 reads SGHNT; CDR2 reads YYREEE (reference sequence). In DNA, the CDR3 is TGTGCCAGCAGCTTGGGTGGCAGGCTCACAGATACGCAGTATTTT. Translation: CASSLGGRLTDTQYF.

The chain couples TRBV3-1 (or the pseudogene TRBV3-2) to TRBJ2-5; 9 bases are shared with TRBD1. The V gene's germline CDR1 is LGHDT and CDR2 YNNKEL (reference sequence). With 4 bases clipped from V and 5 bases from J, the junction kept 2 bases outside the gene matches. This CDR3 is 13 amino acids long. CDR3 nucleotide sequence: TGTGCCAGCAGCCGGGACAGGGAGGAGACCCAGTACTTC. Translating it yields CASSRDREETQYF.

CDR3 coding DNA: TGTGCCAGCAGCCCCGGGGAGTTCCCCTACGAGCAGTACTTC. Residues: CASSPGEFPYEQYF. The chain has TRBV3-1 (or the pseudogene TRBV3-2) and TRBJ2-7; possibly TRBD2 for D (5 bases). This CDR3 has 14 residues. V lost 4 bases to trimming and J lost 2 bases, with 12 bases between them. Germline V lookup: CDR1 LGHDT, CDR2 YNNKEL (reference sequence).

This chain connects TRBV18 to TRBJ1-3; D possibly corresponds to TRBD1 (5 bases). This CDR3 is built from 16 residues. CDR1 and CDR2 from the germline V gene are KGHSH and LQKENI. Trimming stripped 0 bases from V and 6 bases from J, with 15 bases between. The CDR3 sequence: CASSPPAGKLENTIYF. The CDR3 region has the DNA TGTGCCAGCTCACCACCTGCAGGGAAACTCGAAAACACCATATATTTT. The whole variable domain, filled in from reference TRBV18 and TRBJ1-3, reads NAGVMQNPRHLVRRRGQEARLRCSPMKGHSHVYWYRQLPEEGLKFMVYLQKENIIDESGMPKERFSAEFPKEGPSILRIQQVVRGDSAAYFCASSPPAGKLENTIYFGEGSWLTVV.

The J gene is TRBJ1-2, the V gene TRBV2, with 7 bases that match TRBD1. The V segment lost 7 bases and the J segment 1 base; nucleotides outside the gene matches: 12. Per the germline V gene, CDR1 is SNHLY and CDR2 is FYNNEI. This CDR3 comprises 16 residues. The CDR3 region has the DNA TGTGCCAGCATAGATTCTCTGACAGGGCTTAACTATGGCTACACCTTC. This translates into CASIDSLTGLNYGYTF.

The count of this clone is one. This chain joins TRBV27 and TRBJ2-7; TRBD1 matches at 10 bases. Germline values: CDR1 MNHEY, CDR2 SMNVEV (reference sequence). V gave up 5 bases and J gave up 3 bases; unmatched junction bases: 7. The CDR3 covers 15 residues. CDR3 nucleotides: TGTGCCAGCAGTCCGCTCCGGGACAGGGGCTACGAGCAGTACTTC. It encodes CASSPLRDRGYEQYF.

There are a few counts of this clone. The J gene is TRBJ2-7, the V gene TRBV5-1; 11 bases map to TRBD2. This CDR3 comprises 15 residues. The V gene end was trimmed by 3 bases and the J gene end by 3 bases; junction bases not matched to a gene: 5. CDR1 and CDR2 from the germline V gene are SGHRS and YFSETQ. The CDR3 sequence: CASSSSSGGNYEQYF. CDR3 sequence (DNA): TGCGCCAGCAGCTCTTCTAGCGGGGGGAACTACGAGCAGTACTTC.

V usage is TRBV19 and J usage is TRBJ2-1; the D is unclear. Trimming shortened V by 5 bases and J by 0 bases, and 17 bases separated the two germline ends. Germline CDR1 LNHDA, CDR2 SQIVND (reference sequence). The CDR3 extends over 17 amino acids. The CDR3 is CASSPVSSYDSYNEQFF. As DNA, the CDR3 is TGTGCCAGTAGTCCCGTGAGCTCTTACGACTCCTACAATGAGCAGTTCTTC.

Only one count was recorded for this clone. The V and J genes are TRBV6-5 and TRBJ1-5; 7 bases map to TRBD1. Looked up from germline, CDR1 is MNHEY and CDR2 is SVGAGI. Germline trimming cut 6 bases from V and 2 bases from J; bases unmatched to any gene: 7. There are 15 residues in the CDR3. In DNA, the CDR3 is TGTGCCAGCAGGACAGGGAGTAGTGGCAATCAGCCCCAGCATTTT. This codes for CASRTGSSGNQPQHF.

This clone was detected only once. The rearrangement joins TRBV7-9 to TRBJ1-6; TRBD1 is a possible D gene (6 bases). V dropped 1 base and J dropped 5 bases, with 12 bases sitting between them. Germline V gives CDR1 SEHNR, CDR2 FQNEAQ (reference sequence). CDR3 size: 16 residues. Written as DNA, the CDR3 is TGTGCCAGCAGCTTAGACGGGGGGCTGAATAATTCACCCCTCCACTTT. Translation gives CASSLDGGLNNSPLHF. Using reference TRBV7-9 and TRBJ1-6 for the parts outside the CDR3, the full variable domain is DTGVSQNPRHKITKRGQNVTFRCDPISEHNRLYWYRQTLGQGPEFLTYFQNEAQLEKSRLLSDRFSAERPKGSFSTLEIQRTEQGDSAMYLCASSLDGGLNNSPLHFGNGTRLTVT.

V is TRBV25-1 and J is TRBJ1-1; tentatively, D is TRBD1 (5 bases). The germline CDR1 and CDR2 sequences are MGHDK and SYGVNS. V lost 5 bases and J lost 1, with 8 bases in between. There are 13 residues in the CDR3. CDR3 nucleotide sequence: TGTGCCAGCAGTCGGGGGTGGAACACTGAAGCTTTCTTT. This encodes CASSRGWNTEAFF.

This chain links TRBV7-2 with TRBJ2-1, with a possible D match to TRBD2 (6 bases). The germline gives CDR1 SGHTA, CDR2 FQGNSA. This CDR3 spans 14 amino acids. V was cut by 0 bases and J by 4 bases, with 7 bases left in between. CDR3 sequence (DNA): TGTGCCAGCAGCTTAGCTGGAGGGTACAATGAGCAGTTCTTC. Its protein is CASSLAGGYNEQFF. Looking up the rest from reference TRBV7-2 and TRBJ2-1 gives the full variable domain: GAGVSQSPSNKVTEKGKDVELRCDPISGHTALYWYRQSLGQGLEFLIYFQGNSAPDKSGLPSDRFSAERTGGSVSTLTIQRTQQEDSAVYLCASSLAGGYNEQFFGPGTRLTVL.

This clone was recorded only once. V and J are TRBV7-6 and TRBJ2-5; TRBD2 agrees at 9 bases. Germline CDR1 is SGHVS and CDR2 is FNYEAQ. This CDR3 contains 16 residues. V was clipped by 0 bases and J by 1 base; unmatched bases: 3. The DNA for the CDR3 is TGTGCCAGCAGCTTAGCGCTACTAGCGGGCCAAGAGACCCAGTACTTC. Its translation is CASSLALLAGQETQYF. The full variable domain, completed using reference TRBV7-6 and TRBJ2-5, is GAGVSQSPRYKVTKRGQDVALRCDPISGHVSLYWYRQALGQGPEFLTYFNYEAQQDKSGLPNDRFSAERPEGSISTLTIQRTEQRDSAMYRCASSLALLAGQETQYFGPGTRLLVL.

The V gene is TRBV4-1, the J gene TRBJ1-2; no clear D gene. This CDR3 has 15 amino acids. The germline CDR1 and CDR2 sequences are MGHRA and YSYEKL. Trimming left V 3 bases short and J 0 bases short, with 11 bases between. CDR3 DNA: TGCGCCAGCAGCCAGGAGAAGACGGCTAACTATGGCTACACCTTC. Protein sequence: CASSQEKTANYGYTF.

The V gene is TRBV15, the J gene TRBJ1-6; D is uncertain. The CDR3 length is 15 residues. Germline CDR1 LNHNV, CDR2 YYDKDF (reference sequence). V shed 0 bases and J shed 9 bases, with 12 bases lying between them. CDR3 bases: TGTGCCACCAGCAGAGATGTCAGCTCGGGTTCACCCCTCCACTTT. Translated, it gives CATSRDVSSGSPLHF.